This T cell receptor beta chain was recorded in a study of blood T cells in healthy people across ages. General study findings and limits: Estimates based on one million T cells were treated as lower bounds. Versus aged donors, long-lived donors had higher diversity and more naive CD4+ cells.

This clonotype was seen a few times. No antigen is known for it. The CDR3 is made up of 16 amino acids. Looked up from germline, CDR1 is MNHEY and CDR2 is SMNVEV (reference sequence). Trimming pared 3 bases from V and 0 bases from J, leaving 15 bases between. For the second PCR, which ran for roughly 6 to 11 cycles, a sample-barcoded 5' primer and a J-beta primer mix were used. A tag from a template-switch adaptor with 12 random nucleotides marked each cDNA molecule. TCRdb itself ran the 5' RACE reads through MiXCR, one entry per CDR3 protein. This table has around 520,000 distinct CDR3 sequences, around 27% appearing once. These data were also reused for a study on T cells of mothers and their children.

The V call is TRBV27, the J call TRBJ2-7; perhaps TRBD2 as D (6 bases). The receptor's source is a boy younger than 10 in good health. Specimen: blood. CDR3 protein: CASSLGPGLLSYEQYF. The CDR3 DNA reads as TGTGCCAGCAGTTTGGGGCCGGGACTCCTCTCCTACGAGCAGTACTTC.